This T cell receptor beta chain is from a study of shared clonotypes between healthy human individuals. Unmatched junction bases numbered 12, after V lost 0 bases and J lost 1 base. The CDR3 spans 19 residues. Germline V lookup: CDR1 MGHRA, CDR2 YSYEKL. Sequencing used immunoSEQ multiplex PCR; TCRdb keeps in-frame clones, though not all of them. The table lists hundreds of thousands of clones, 79% of them singletons. V and J are TRBV4-1 and TRBJ2-4; 7 nucleotides line up with TRBD2. The source material was PBMCs. The sequence derives from a woman aged 40 to 49 in good health. Some clones in this sample may be carry-over from other donors' samples. CDR3: CASSQDHLGGSEAKNIQYF. CDR3 bases: TGCGCCAGCAGCCAAGATCACTTGGGCGGGAGTGAGGCCAAAAACATTCAGTACTTC.